These 32 T cell receptor beta chains were all obtained from the same sample, sequenced in a study of CD8 T cells in Susac syndrome. An amount of RNA that ranged from roughly 0.5 to 1 ug was reverse transcribed with random hexamers. MiXCR, applied by TCRdb to the immunoSEQ multiplex PCR reads, yields one record per CDR3 protein. This repertoire shows about 300,000 distinct CDR3 sequences, approximately 85% found once; its top ten account for 0.2% to 0.25%. The sequenced sample consisted of CD8+ T cells from PBMCs. The receptor source for this set is a human donor with multiple sclerosis.

This rearrangement joins TRBV15 to TRBJ1-4; D is unclear. The CDR3 spans 15 residues. CDR1 and CDR2 (germline): LNHNV, YYDKDF (reference sequence). Trimming cost V 0 bases and J 5 bases, with 10 bases left between them. The DNA for the CDR3 is TGTGCCACCAGCAGAGATGGCGAAATGAATGAAAAACTGTTTTTT. It yields the protein CATSRDGEMNEKLFF.

This clonotype was counted many times. The chain has TRBV6-1 and TRBJ2-7, with D perhaps TRBD2 (5 bases). The CDR3 has 15 residues. Trimming removed 5 bases from V and 2 bases from J, with 16 bases in between. The V gene's germline CDR1 is MNHNS and CDR2 SASEGT. Here the CDR3 reads CASSPPERKTYEQYF. The CDR3 DNA sequence: TGTGCCAGCAGTCCCCCCGAGCGGAAGACCTACGAGCAGTACTTC.

The chain carries TRBV9 and TRBJ2-1; the match to TRBD2 covers 7 bases. The CDR3 length is 16 residues. Germline values: CDR1 SGDLS, CDR2 YYNGEE. The V gene end was trimmed by 2 bases and the J gene end by 4 bases; junction bases not matched to a gene: 9. CDR3 region: CASSVQAGALYNEQFF. The CDR3 DNA sequence: TGTGCCAGCAGCGTCCAGGCGGGAGCGCTTTACAATGAGCAGTTCTTC. Combining the CDR3 with reference TRBV9 and TRBJ2-1 gives the whole variable domain DSGVTQTPKHLITATGQRVTLRCSPRSGDLSVYWYQQSLDQGLQFLIQYYNGEERAKGNILERFSAQQFPDLHSELNLSSLELGDSALYFCASSVQAGALYNEQFFGPGTRLTVL.

The V and J genes are TRBV13 and TRBJ2-6; the D is unclear. Between the trimmed V and J ends, which lost 8 bases and 3 bases, there was a span of 20 bases. The CDR3 is 17 amino acids. Germline V lookup: CDR1 PRHDT, CDR2 FYEKMQ (reference sequence). The CDR3 region is CASRLYLGRDGANVLTF. CDR3 in DNA: TGTGCCAGCCGGTTGTACCTCGGAAGGGATGGGGCCAACGTCCTGACTTTC. Variable domain in full (rest from reference TRBV13 and TRBJ2-6): AAGVIQSPRHLIKEKRETATLKCYPIPRHDTVYWYQQGPGQDPQFLISFYEKMQSDKGSIPDRFSAQQFSDYHSELNMSSLELGDSALYFCASRLYLGRDGANVLTFGAGSRLTVL.

This sequence joins TRBV28 and TRBJ2-5, with D uncertain. CDR1 and CDR2 from the germline V gene are MDHEN and SYDVKM. With 7 bases removed from V and 4 bases from J, the gap between germline ends came to 19 bases. The length of the CDR3 is 15 residues. The CDR3 nucleotides read TGTGCCAGCACCGGCCCTGGTGGCCTCCGAGAGACCCAGTACTTC. It translates to CASTGPGGLRETQYF.

The chain uses TRBV29-1 and TRBJ1-1; D gene uncertain. V shed 7 bases and J shed 5 bases, with 14 bases lying between them. CDR1 and CDR2 (germline): SQVTM, ANQGSEA. This CDR3 is 12 amino acids long. CDR3 sequence: CSELGVGTEAFF. The CDR3 DNA reads TGCAGCGAGCTCGGGGTGGGGACTGAAGCTTTCTTT.

The rearrangement joins TRBV7-6 to TRBJ2-1, with 8 bases identical to TRBD2. Germline CDR1 SGHVS, CDR2 FNYEAQ. Trimming took 1 base from V and 2 from J; bases not matched to a gene: 7. The CDR3 sequence is 17 residues long. DNA of the CDR3: TGTGCCAGCAGCTTAGACTGGGCTAGCGGGCCCTACAATGAGCAGTTCTTC. Protein sequence: CASSLDWASGPYNEQFF.

The chain employs TRBV28 and TRBJ2-5; TRBD1 might be the D (5 bases). The CDR3 runs 12 residues. V lost 4 bases to trimming and J lost 3 bases, with 6 bases between them. CDR1 and CDR2 (germline): MDHEN, SYDVKM. The CDR3 DNA reads TGTGCCAGCAGTTCCAGGGAAGAGACCCAGTACTTC. This codes for CASSSREETQYF.

V and J are TRBV14 and TRBJ2-1; D is ambiguous. Between the trimmed V and J ends, which lost 0 bases and 4 bases, there was a span of 10 bases. CDR3 size: 15 residues. The germline gives CDR1 SGHDN, CDR2 FVKESK. The CDR3 region is CASSQEYNGYNEQFF. The CDR3, as DNA: TGTGCCAGCAGCCAAGAGTATAATGGATACAATGAGCAGTTCTTC.

The rearrangement uses TRBV2 and TRBJ2-7, with no clear D. Germline V CDR1 and CDR2: SNHLY, FYNNEI. The germline V and J ends were trimmed by 4 bases and 2 bases, with 9 bases remaining between them. There are 13 residues in the CDR3. This CDR3 is CASSVMKTYEQYF. CDR3 nucleotides: TGTGCCAGCAGTGTAATGAAGACCTACGAGCAGTACTTC.

This clonotype has only a few counts. The chain couples TRBV5-6 to TRBJ2-7; D might be TRBD1 (6 bases). Per the germline V gene, CDR1 is SGHDT and CDR2 is YYEEEE. Trimming took 4 bases from V and 5 from J, leaving 13 bases between them. CDR3 length equals 13 residues. The chain's CDR3 is CASSAFHRDEQYF. CDR3 sequence (DNA): TGTGCCAGCAGCGCCTTCCACAGGGACGAGCAGTACTTC.

This clonotype was recorded a few times. The chain couples TRBV5-6 to TRBJ2-5, with TRBD2 matching over 10 bases. The germline CDR1 and CDR2 sequences are SGHDT and YYEEEE. The CDR3 consists of 16 residues. V shed 3 bases, J shed 2 bases, and the junction held 7 bases outside the gene matches. CDR3 amino acids: CASSSGTSVKQETQYF. As DNA, the CDR3 is TGTGCCAGCAGCTCAGGGACTAGCGTAAAACAAGAGACCCAGTACTTC. Full variable domain (outside the CDR3, taken from reference TRBV5-6 and TRBJ2-5): DAGVTQSPTHLIKTRGQQVTLRCSPKSGHDTVSWYQQALGQGPQFIFQYYEEEERQRGNFPDRFSGHQFPNYSSELNVNALLLGDSALYLCASSSGTSVKQETQYFGPGTRLLVL.

The CDR3 region is CASRRTGRVEQYF. CDR3 coding DNA: TGTGCCAGCAGGCGGACAGGGCGAGTCGAGCAGTACTTC. The rearrangement links TRBV27 to TRBJ2-7; 8 bases map to TRBD1. Per germline, CDR1 MNHEY and CDR2 SMNVEV (reference sequence). V lost 6 bases to trimming and J lost 6 bases; unmatched junction nucleotides: 7. CDR3 length equals 13 residues.

This chain connects TRBV25-1 to TRBJ2-3; 7 bases match TRBD1. CDR3 length equals 18 residues. CDR1 MGHDK and CDR2 SYGVNS come from the germline V gene. V was pared by 6 bases and J by 1 base, with 16 bases of the junction left unmatched. This CDR3 reads CASRTVPGPGGGTDTQYF. The CDR3 DNA reads as TGTGCCAGCAGGACAGTCCCCGGGCCAGGGGGTGGCACAGATACGCAGTATTTT.

This clonotype was found once. The chain carries TRBV28 and TRBJ2-7, with 8 bases identical to TRBD1. J was trimmed by 1 base and V by 3 bases; bases with no gene match: 11. Per germline, CDR1 MDHEN and CDR2 SYDVKM. This CDR3 is built from 17 residues. The CDR3 reads CASSFHSRDRSSYEQYF. DNA of the CDR3: TGTGCCAGCAGTTTCCACTCCCGGGACAGGTCATCCTACGAGCAGTACTTC. Full variable domain (rest looked up from reference TRBV28 and TRBJ2-7): DVKVTQSSRYLVKRTGEKVFLECVQDMDHENMFWYRQDPGLGLRLIYFSYDVKMKEKGDIPEGYSVSREKKERFSLILESASTNQTSMYLCASSFHSRDRSSYEQYFGPGTRLTVT.

The chain carries TRBV24-1 and TRBJ2-3, with 7 positions matching TRBD2. J was trimmed by 4 bases and V by 9 bases; bases with no gene match: 18. Germline V gene sequence: CDR1 KGHDR, CDR2 SFDVKD. CDR3 length: 17 amino acids. This CDR3 is CATRGVAEKEGADTQYF. The CDR3, as DNA: TGTGCCACCCGGGGGGTAGCGGAAAAAGAAGGAGCAGATACGCAGTATTTT.

The count of this clonotype is one. The chain links TRBV6-2 or TRBV6-3 to TRBJ2-7, with D possibly called TRBD1 or TRBD2 (5 bases each). The CDR3 is 16 amino acids. Germline V gene data show CDR1 as MNHEY and CDR2 as SVGEGT. The V end lost 5 bases, the J end lost 2 bases, and 19 bases lay between the germline ends. CDR3 sequence (DNA): TGTGCCAGCAGTCCCCAGGGAGCGGCTCCTACCTACGAGCAGTACTTC. This gives the protein CASSPQGAAPTYEQYF.

The V call is TRBV5-1, the J call TRBJ2-2; the D gene is possibly TRBD1 (5 bases). The V gene's germline CDR1 is SGHRS and CDR2 YFSETQ. V lost 4 bases and J lost 4, with 11 bases in between. The CDR3 runs to 14 residues. The CDR3 DNA follows: TGCGCCAGCAGCCCCATTGACAGCACCGGGGAGCTGTTTTTT. Translated, it gives CASSPIDSTGELFF.

The V call is TRBV12-3 or TRBV12-4, the J call TRBJ1-5; D possibly corresponds to TRBD1 (6 bases). With 3 bases removed from V and 7 bases from J, the gap between germline ends came to 13 bases. CDR3 length: 14 amino acids. The CDR3 reads CASSFEGGGQPQHF. The CDR3 coding sequence is TGTGCCAGCAGTTTTGAGGGGGGCGGACAGCCCCAGCATTTT.

This chain joins TRBV15 and TRBJ2-3, with TRBD2 identical over 8 bases. J was trimmed by 1 base and V by 0 bases; bases with no gene match: 3. This CDR3 comprises 16 residues. Germline assignment: CDR1 LNHNV and CDR2 YYDKDF (reference sequence). Written as DNA, the CDR3 is TGTGCCACCAGCAGAGATCTGACTAGCGGCACAGATACGCAGTATTTT. Encoded protein: CATSRDLTSGTDTQYF.

V gene TRBV21-1 combines with J gene TRBJ1-1; TRBD1, the table's D call, lacks a check against the DNA. TRBV21-1 is designated a pseudogene. The CDR3 length is 11 residues. CDR3 DNA sequence: TGTGCCAGCCCCCGGGTAAGTGAAGCTTTCTTT. Its translation is CASPRVSEAFF.

The J gene is TRBJ2-3, the V gene TRBV10-1, with D unresolved. CDR3 length equals 16 residues. Germline CDR1 reads WNHNN; CDR2 reads SYGVQD (reference sequence). Trimming cost V 0 bases and J 2 bases, with 12 bases left between them. The CDR3 reads CASSESSGIPTDTQYF. In DNA, the CDR3 is TGCGCCAGCAGTGAGTCCTCTGGGATACCCACAGATACGCAGTATTTT.

The genes are TRBV25-1 and TRBJ2-7, with 13 positions matching TRBD2. The V and J ends lost 3 bases and 0 bases, in that order; junction bases with no gene match: 17. The CDR3 totals 21 residues. Per germline, CDR1 MGHDK and CDR2 SYGVNS. In DNA form, the CDR3 reads TGTGCCAGCAGTGACCGCCCCGGTGGGGGACTAGCGGGATTCAGCTCCTACGAGCAGTACTTC. This gives the protein CASSDRPGGGLAGFSSYEQYF.

The chain employs TRBV6-2 or TRBV6-3 and TRBJ2-1; D is perhaps TRBD1 (6 bases). The CDR3 has 15 amino acids. Germline-derived CDR1 and CDR2 are MNHEY and SVGEGT. Trimming took off 7 bases at V and 0 bases at J, with 13 bases between the two ends. The CDR3 bases are TGTGCCAGCAAGTACGGGACAAGCTCCTACAATGAGCAGTTCTTC. It is translated as CASKYGTSSYNEQFF.

CDR3 in DNA: TGCGCCAGCAGCCCCTCGCAAGCGGGAGAACACAATGAGCAGTTCTTC. This gives the protein CASSPSQAGEHNEQFF. This rearrangement joins TRBV4-3 to TRBJ2-1; 8 bases match TRBD2. With 4 bases clipped from V and 5 bases from J, the junction kept 10 bases outside the gene matches. The CDR3 is made up of 16 amino acids. Germline V gene data show CDR1 as LGHNA and CDR2 as YSLEER.

This sequence joins TRBV29-1 and TRBJ1-2; tentatively, D is TRBD1 (5 bases). The germline V gene has CDR1 SQVTM and CDR2 ANQGSEA. CDR3 size: 14 residues. V was trimmed by 4 bases and J by 0 bases, leaving 12 bases between them. The CDR3 bases are TGCAGCGTTGTGGAGGGGAGAGCTAACTATGGCTACACCTTC. Translation: CSVVEGRANYGYTF.

The chain's CDR3 is CASSPWRGSKETQYF. For the CDR3, the DNA is TGTGCCAGCTCACCATGGCGGGGGAGTAAAGAGACCCAGTACTTC. V usage is TRBV18 and J usage is TRBJ2-5; 7 nucleotides align to TRBD2. The junction had 6 bases not matched to a gene; V was cut back by 2 bases and J by 3 bases. The CDR3 is made up of 15 amino acids. Looked up from germline, CDR1 is KGHSH and CDR2 is LQKENI.

The gene calls are TRBV19 and TRBJ2-1, with D perhaps given as TRBD1 or TRBD2 (5 bases each). This CDR3 comprises 15 residues. CDR1 and CDR2 (germline): LNHDA, SQIVND (reference sequence). V lost 8 bases, J lost 0 bases, and 14 bases lay in between. The CDR3 region has the DNA TGTGCCAGTGGCCGGGACCCTCGCTCCTACAATGAGCAGTTCTTC. This translates into CASGRDPRSYNEQFF.

The V and J genes are TRBV4-1 and TRBJ2-7; D possibly matches TRBD1 or TRBD2 (5 bases each). The CDR3 sequence is 15 residues long. The V end lost 5 bases, the J end lost 6 bases, and 20 bases lay between the germline ends. Germline lookup yields CDR1 MGHRA and CDR2 YSYEKL. CDR3 coding DNA: TGCGCCAGCAGCGAGGGGTCTACCGTCTTACTCGAGCAGTACTTC. It yields the protein CASSEGSTVLLEQYF.

V gene TRBV6-5 combines with J gene TRBJ2-4; 7 bases agree with TRBD1. The V gene's germline CDR1 is MNHEY and CDR2 SVGAGI. V was clipped by 2 bases and J by 2 bases; unmatched bases: 9. The CDR3 runs 17 residues. The CDR3 DNA sequence: TGTGCCAGCAGTTACACCTCGACAGGGCCTTCCAAAAACATTCAGTACTTC. This encodes CASSYTSTGPSKNIQYF.

The chain recombines TRBV27 with TRBJ2-3, with 12 bases matching TRBD2. With 3 bases clipped from V and 4 bases from J, the junction kept 11 bases outside the gene matches. CDR1 and CDR2 (germline): MNHEY, SMNVEV (reference sequence). The CDR3 is 18 residues long. This CDR3 is CASSLTVLAGGGPDTQYF. CDR3 DNA: TGTGCCAGCAGTTTGACAGTTCTAGCGGGAGGGGGCCCAGATACGCAGTATTTT.

This clonotype appeared a single time. CDR3 amino acids: CATSGDSLTAEKLFF. CDR3 in DNA: TGTGCCACCAGCGGCGATTCCCTCACAGCTGAAAAACTGTTTTTT. The chain employs TRBV15 and TRBJ1-4; D is unresolved. The CDR3 totals 15 residues. Trimming shortened V by 5 bases and J by 7 bases, and 17 bases separated the two germline ends. Germline assignment: CDR1 LNHNV and CDR2 YYDKDF (reference sequence). Based on the CDR3 plus reference TRBV15 and TRBJ1-4, the full variable domain is DAMVIQNPRYQVTQFGKPVTLSCSQTLNHNVMYWYQQKSSQAPKLLFHYYDKDFNNEADTPDNFQSRRPNTSFCFLDIRSPGLGDTAMYLCATSGDSLTAEKLFFGSGTQLSVL.